The rows below give T cell receptor beta chains drawn from one sample of a study of T cell responses to AZD1222 COVID-19 vaccine. Produced via immunoSEQ multiplex PCR; TCRdb's table is partial and in-frame only. This table has 100,000 to 150,000 clones, 88% appearing once. Source: peripheral blood, taken on day 0 of AZD1222 vaccination. These receptors all stem from an adult in good health. Each CDR3 is given with its conserved first and last residue. The D gene is left open where the match is weak. Clone size appears in some rows only: once, few, many, or a class for an expanded clone.

v_call	j_call	clone_size	d_call	cdr3_aa	cdr3_nt
TRBV5-4	TRBJ1-2	NA	NA	CASSPPPVGKGVGYTF	TGTGCCAGCAGCCCCCCACCGGTAGGGAAGGGGGTAGGCTACACCTTC
TRBV11-1	TRBJ2-3	NA	TRBD2	CASSLGTSGRTDTQYF	TGTGCCAGCAGCTTAGGGACTAGCGGGAGAACAGATACGCAGTATTTT
TRBV7-3	TRBJ2-5	NA	NA	CASSLVSGETQYF	TGTGCCAGCAGCTTAGTCTCGGGGGAGACCCAGTACTTC
TRBV6-2/TRBV6-3	TRBJ1-1	NA	NA	CASSDRQDHLEAFF	TGTGCCAGCAGTGACCGACAGGACCACCTTGAAGCTTTCTTT
TRBV2	TRBJ1-5	many	TRBD1	CASSLDRGISNQPQHF	TGTGCCAGCAGTTTGGACAGGGGAATCAGCAATCAGCCCCAGCATTTT
TRBV7-9	TRBJ1-3	NA	NA	CASSLSQGNTIYF	TGTGCCAGCAGCTTATCTCAGGGAAACACCATATATTTT
TRBV18	TRBJ2-7	NA	TRBD1	CASSLEPGTGYEQYF	TGTGCCAGCTCACTCGAACCCGGGACAGGCTACGAGCAGTACTTC
TRBV9	TRBJ2-6	NA	NA	CASSVTAGPSGANVLTF	TGTGCCAGCAGCGTAACGGCGGGGCCCTCTGGGGCCAACGTCCTGACTTTC
TRBV7-2	TRBJ2-5	NA	NA	CASSLGVSGGLSETQYF	TGTGCCAGCAGCTTAGGCGTGAGTGGGGGGCTATCAGAGACCCAGTACTTC
TRBV2	TRBJ1-3	few	NA	CASTRQGDSGNTIYF	TGTGCCAGCACCCGGCAGGGCGATTCTGGAAACACCATATATTTT
TRBV6-5	TRBJ2-7	NA	TRBD1	CASSYRGQGDYEQYF	TGTGCCAGCAGTTACAGGGGACAGGGGGACTACGAGCAGTACTTC
TRBV29-1	TRBJ2-1	NA	NA	CSVEKTSQVREQFF	TGCAGCGTCGAAAAAACGTCTCAGGTGAGAGAGCAGTTCTTC
TRBV7-2	TRBJ1-6	NA	TRBD1	CASTLGQGYSPLHF	TGTGCCAGCACCCTGGGACAGGGGTATTCACCCCTCCACTTT
TRBV7-2	TRBJ1-2	NA	TRBD1	CASSLGQDPSTNYGYTF	TGTGCCAGCAGCCTAGGACAGGATCCCTCTACTAACTATGGCTACACCTTC
TRBV6-5	TRBJ1-2	NA	NA	CASSYSTEGGTYGYTF	TGTGCCAGCAGTTACTCGACGGAGGGGGGGACCTATGGCTACACCTTC
TRBV11-2	TRBJ1-2	NA	NA	CASSLGWQGGRYGYTF	TGTGCCAGCAGCTTAGGATGGCAGGGAGGACGCTATGGCTACACCTTC
TRBV6-5	TRBJ1-1	NA	TRBD1	CASSPDRGQAKAFF	TGTGCCAGCAGTCCTGACAGGGGCCAGGCTAAAGCTTTCTTT
TRBV23-1	TRBJ1-1	NA	NA	CASSHGTNTEAFF	TGCGCCAGCAGTCACGGAACGAACACTGAAGCTTTCTTT
TRBV6-2/TRBV6-3	TRBJ1-6	NA	NA	CASSYSGLKNSPLHF	TGTGCCAGCAGTTATTCTGGACTGAAGAATTCACCCCTCCACTTT
TRBV7-9	TRBJ2-5	NA	NA	CASTRGGVNGRETQYF	TGTGCCAGCACCCGTGGCGGGGTAAACGGCCGGGAGACCCAGTACTTC
TRBV27	TRBJ1-1	NA	TRBD1	CASLTGDGKNTEAFF	TGTGCCAGCTTGACAGGGGATGGTAAAAACACTGAAGCTTTCTTT
TRBV7-9	TRBJ1-3	NA	NA	CASSSGNGNTIYF	TGTGCCAGCAGCTCAGGGAACGGAAACACCATATATTTT
TRBV3-1/TRBV3-2	TRBJ2-5	NA	NA	CASSQGGQETQYF	TGTGCCAGCAGCCAGGGGGGTCAAGAGACCCAGTACTTC
TRBV2	TRBJ2-5	NA	NA	CASSEATGRGETQYF	TGTGCCAGCAGTGAAGCGACAGGGAGGGGCGAGACCCAGTACTTC